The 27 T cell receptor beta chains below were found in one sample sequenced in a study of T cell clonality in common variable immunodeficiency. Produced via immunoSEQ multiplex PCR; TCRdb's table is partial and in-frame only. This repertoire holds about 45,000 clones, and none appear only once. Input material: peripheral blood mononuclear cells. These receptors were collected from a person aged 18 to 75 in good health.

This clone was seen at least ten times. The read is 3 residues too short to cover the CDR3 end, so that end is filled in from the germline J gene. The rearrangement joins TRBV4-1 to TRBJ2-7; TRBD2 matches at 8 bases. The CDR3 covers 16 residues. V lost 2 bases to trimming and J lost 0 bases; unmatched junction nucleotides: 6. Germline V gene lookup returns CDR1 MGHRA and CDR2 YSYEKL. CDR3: CASSQISGAGSYEQYF. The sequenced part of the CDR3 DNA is TGCGCCAGCAGCCAAATTAGCGGGGCCGGCTCCTACGAG.

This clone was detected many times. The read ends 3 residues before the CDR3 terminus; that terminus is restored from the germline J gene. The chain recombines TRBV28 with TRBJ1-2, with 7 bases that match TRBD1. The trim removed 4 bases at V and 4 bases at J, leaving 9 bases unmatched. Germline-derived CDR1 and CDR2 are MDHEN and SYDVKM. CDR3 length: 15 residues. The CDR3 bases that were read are TGTGCCAGCAGTTCCACGGACAGGTCTTTCTATGGC. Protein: CASSSTDRSFYG. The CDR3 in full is CASSSTDRSFYGYTF.

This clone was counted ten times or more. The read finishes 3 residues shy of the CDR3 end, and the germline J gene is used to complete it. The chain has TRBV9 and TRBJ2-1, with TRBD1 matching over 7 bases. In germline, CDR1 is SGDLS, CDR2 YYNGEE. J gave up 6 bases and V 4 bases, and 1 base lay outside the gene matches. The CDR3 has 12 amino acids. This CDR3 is CASSRDSNEQFF. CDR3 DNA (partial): TGTGCCAGCAGCCGGGACAGCAATGAG. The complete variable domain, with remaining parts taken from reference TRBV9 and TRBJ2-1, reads DSGVTQTPKHLITATGQRVTLRCSPRSGDLSVYWYQQSLDQGLQFLIQYYNGEERAKGNILERFSAQQFPDLHSELNLSSLELGDSALYFCASSRDSNEQFFGPGTRLTVL.

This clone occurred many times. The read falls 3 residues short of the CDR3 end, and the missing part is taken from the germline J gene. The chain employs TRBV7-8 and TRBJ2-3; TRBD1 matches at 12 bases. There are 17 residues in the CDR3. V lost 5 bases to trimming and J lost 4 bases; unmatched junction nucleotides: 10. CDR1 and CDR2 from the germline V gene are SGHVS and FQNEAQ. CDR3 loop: CASSQKGTGGFPDTQYF. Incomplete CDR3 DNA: TGTGCCAGCAGCCAAAAAGGGACAGGGGGCTTTCCAGATACG.

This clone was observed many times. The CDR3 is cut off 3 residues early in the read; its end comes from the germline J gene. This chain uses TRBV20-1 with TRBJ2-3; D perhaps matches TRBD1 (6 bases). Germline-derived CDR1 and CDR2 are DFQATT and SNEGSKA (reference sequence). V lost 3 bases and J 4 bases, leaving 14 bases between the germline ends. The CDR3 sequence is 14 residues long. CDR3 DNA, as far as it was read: TGCAGTGCTAGCGCGAGCAGGGGCCCAGATACG. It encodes CSASASRGPDT. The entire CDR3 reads CSASASRGPDTQYF.

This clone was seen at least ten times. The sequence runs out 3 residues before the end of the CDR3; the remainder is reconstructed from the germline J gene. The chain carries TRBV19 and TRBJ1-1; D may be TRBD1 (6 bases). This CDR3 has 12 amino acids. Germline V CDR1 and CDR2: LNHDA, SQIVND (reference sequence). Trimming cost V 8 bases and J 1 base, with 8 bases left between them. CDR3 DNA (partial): TGTGCCAGTGGACAGCGGAACACTGAA. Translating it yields CASGQRNTE. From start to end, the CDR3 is CASGQRNTEAFF.

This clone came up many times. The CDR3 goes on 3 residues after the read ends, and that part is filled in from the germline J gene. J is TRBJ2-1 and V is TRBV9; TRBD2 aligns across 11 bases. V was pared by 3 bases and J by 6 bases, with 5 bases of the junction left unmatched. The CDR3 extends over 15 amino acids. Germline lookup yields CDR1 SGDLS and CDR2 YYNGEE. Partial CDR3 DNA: TGTGCCAGCAGCGCCACTAGCGGGAGAACCAATGAG. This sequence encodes CASSATSGRTNE. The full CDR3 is CASSATSGRTNEQFF.

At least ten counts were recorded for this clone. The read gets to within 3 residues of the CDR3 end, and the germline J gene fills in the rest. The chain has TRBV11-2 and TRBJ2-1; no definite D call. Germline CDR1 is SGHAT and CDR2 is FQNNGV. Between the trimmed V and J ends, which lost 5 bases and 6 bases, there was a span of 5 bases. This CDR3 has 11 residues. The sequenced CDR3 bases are TGTGCCAGCAGCCTCCCCAATGAG. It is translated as CASSLPNE. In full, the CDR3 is CASSLPNEQFF.

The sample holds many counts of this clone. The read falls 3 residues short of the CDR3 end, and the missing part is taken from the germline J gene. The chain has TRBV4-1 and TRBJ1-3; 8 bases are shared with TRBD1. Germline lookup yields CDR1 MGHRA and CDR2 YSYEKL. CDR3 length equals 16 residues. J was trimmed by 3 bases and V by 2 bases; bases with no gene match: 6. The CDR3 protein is CASSQPTGVDGNTIYF. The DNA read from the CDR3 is TGCGCCAGCAGCCAACCGACAGGGGTTGATGGAAACACC.

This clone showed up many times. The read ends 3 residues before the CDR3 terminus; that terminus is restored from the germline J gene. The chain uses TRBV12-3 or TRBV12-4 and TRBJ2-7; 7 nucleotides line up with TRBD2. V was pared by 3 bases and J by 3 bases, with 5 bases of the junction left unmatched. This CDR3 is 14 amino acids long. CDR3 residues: CASSLRLAVYEQYF. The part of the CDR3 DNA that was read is TGTGCCAGCAGTTTGCGGCTAGCGGTCTACGAG.

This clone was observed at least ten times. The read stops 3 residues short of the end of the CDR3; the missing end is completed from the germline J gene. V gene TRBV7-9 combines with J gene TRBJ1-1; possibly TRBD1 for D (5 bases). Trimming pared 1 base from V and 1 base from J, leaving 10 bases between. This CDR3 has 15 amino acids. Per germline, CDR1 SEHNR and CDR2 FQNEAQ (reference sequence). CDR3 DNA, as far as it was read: TGTGCCAGCAGCTTAGTGGCAGGGTCGAACACTGAA. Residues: CASSLVAGSNTE. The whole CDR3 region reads CASSLVAGSNTEAFF.

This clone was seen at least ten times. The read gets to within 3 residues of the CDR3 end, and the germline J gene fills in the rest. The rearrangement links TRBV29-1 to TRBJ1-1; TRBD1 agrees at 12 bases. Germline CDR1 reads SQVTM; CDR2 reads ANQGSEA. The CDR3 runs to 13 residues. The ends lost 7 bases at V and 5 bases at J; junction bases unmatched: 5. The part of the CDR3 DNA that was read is TGCAGCGCCGGGACAGGGGGCGGTACTGAA. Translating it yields CSAGTGGGTE. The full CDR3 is CSAGTGGGTEAFF.

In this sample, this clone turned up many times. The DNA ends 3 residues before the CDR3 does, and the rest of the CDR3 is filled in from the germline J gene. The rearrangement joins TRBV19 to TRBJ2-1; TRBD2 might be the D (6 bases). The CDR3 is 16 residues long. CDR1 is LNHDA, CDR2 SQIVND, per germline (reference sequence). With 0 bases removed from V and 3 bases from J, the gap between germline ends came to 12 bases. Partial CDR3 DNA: TGTGCCAGTAGTATAGAGGACTATAGCTTCTACAATGAG. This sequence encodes CASSIEDYSFYNE. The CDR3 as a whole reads CASSIEDYSFYNEQFF.

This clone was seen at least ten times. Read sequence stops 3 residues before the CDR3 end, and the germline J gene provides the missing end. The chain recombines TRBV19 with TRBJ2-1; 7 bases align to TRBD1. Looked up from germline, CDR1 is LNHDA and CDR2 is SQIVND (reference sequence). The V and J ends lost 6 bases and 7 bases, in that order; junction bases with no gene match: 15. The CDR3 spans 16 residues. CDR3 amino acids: CASSTRGGPGRNEQFF. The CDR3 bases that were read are TGTGCCAGTAGCACCCGAGGGGGCCCGGGAAGAAATGAG.

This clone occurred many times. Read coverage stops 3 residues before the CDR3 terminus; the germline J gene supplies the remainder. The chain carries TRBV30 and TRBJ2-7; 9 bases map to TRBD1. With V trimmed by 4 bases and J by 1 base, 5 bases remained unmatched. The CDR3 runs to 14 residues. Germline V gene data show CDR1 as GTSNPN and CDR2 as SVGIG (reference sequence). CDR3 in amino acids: CAWTTGQGSYEQYF. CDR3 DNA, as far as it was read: TGTGCCTGGACTACGGGACAGGGTTCCTACGAG.

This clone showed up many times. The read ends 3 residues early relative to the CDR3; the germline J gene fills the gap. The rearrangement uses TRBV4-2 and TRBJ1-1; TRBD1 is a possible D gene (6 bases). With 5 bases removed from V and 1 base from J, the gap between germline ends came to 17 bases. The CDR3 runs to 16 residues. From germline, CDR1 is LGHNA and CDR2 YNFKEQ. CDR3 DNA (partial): TGTGCCAGCAGCACCGACCTTGACAGGCAGAACACTGAA. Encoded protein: CASSTDLDRQNTE. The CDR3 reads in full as CASSTDLDRQNTEAFF.

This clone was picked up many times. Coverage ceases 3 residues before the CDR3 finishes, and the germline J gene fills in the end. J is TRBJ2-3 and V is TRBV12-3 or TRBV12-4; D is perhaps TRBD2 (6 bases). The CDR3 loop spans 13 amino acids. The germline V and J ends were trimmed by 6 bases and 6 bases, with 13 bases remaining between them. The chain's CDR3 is CASSRLSGDTQYF. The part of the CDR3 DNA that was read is TGTGCCAGCAGCCGACTTAGCGGTGATACG.

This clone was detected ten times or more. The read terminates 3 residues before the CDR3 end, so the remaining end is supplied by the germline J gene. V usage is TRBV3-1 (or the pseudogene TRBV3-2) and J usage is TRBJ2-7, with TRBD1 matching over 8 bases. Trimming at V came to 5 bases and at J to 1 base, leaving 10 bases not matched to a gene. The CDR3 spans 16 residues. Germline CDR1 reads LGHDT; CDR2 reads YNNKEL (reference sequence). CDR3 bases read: TGTGCCAGCAGCTTATCAAGGACAGGGAAATCCTACGAG. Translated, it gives CASSLSRTGKSYE. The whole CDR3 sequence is CASSLSRTGKSYEQYF.

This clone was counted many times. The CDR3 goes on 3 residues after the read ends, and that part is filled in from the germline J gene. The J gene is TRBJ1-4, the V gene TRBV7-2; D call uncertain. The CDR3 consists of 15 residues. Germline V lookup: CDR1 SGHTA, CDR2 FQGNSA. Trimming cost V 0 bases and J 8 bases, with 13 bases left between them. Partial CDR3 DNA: TGTGCCAGCAGCTTAGCCAAGGGTCTTTGGGAAAAA. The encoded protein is CASSLAKGLWEK. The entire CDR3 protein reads CASSLAKGLWEKLFF.

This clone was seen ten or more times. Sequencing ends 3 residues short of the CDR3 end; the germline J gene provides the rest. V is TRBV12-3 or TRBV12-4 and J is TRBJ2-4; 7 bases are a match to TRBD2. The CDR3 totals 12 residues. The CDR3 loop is CASSLARDYQYF. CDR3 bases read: TGTGCCAGCAGTTTAGCGCGGGACTAT.

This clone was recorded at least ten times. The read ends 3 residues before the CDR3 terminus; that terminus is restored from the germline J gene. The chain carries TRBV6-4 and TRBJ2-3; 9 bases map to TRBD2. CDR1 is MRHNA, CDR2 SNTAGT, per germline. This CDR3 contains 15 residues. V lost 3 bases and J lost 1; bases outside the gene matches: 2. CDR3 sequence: CASSDSGGGTDTQYF. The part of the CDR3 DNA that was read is TGTGCCAGCAGTGATAGCGGGGGAGGCACAGATACG.

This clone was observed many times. CDR3 DNA, as far as it was read: TGTGCCAGTAGACCAGAGCGCAAACCGACAGATACG. Translating gives CASRPERKPTDT. The CDR3, in full, reads CASRPERKPTDTQYF. J is TRBJ2-3 and V is TRBV19; no clear D gene. The CDR3 goes on 3 residues after the read ends, and that part is filled in from the germline J gene. The ends were cut back, 6 bases at V and 3 bases at J, with 16 bases in the middle. The V gene's germline CDR1 is LNHDA and CDR2 SQIVND (reference sequence). The CDR3 has 15 amino acids.

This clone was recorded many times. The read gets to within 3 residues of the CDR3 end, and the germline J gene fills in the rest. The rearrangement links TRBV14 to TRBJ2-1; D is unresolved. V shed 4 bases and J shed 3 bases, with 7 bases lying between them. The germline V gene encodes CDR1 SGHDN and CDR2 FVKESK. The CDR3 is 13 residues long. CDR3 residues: CASSLASYNEQFF. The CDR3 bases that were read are TGTGCCAGCAGCCTGGCCAGCTACAATGAG.

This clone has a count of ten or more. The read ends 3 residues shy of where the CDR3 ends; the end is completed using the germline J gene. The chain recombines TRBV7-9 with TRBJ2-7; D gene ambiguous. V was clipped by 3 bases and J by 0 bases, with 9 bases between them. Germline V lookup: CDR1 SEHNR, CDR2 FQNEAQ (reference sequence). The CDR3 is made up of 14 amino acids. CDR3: CASSFLLSSYEQYF. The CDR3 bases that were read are TGTGCCAGCAGCTTTCTACTTAGCTCCTACGAG.

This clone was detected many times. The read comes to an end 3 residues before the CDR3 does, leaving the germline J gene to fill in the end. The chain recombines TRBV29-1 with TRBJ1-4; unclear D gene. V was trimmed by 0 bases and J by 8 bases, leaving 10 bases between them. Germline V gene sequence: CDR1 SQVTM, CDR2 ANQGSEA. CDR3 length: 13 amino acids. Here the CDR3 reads CSVEDRGREKLFF. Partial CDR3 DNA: TGCAGCGTTGAAGATCGTGGGCGAGAAAAA.

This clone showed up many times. The part of the CDR3 DNA that was read is TGTGCCAGCAGTCCTACCACCGGACTAGCAGTCACCGGGGAG. Translated, it gives CASSPTTGLAVTGE. The full CDR3 sequence reads CASSPTTGLAVTGELFF. The rearrangement links TRBV7-3 to TRBJ2-2; TRBD2 aligns across 8 bases. The read gets to within 3 residues of the CDR3 end, and the germline J gene fills in the rest. This CDR3 has 17 residues. CDR1 is SGHTA, CDR2 FQGTGA, per germline. V was clipped by 6 bases and J by 4 bases; unmatched bases: 13.

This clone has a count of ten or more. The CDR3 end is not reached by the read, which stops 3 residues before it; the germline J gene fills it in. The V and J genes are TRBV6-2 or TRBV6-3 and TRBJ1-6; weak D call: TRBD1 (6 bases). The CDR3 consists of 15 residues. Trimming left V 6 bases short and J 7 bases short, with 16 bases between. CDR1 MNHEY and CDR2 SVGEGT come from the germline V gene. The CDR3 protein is CASRPPGHLNSPLHF. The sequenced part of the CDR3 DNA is TGTGCCAGCAGACCTCCGGGACACCTAAATTCACCC.